The present TCR beta chain was sequenced within a study of T cell responses to AZD1222 COVID-19 vaccine. Study outcomes and limitations: Rises in breadth and depth of Spike-specific TCRs came after two AZD1222 doses. Repertoire samples came only from after the peak T cell response.

To note about this clone: Its cognate antigen is unknown.

Here immunoSEQ multiplex PCR was the method, and the copy in TCRdb shows in-frame clones only, minus some. Among 100,000 to 150,000 clones listed, more than 80% were seen once. The sequencing used peripheral blood, collected on day 0 of AZD1222 vaccination. The receptor was isolated from an adult in good health.

The CDR3 sequence: CASRQQDGNAEAFF. CDR3 coding DNA: TGCGCCAGCAGACAACAGGACGGCAACGCTGAAGCTTTCTTT. The V and J genes are TRBV5-1 and TRBJ1-1, with D possibly matching TRBD1 (5 bases). Trimming removed 5 bases from V and 6 bases from J, with 17 bases in between. Germline V gene lookup returns CDR1 SGHRS and CDR2 YFSETQ. This CDR3 spans 14 amino acids.